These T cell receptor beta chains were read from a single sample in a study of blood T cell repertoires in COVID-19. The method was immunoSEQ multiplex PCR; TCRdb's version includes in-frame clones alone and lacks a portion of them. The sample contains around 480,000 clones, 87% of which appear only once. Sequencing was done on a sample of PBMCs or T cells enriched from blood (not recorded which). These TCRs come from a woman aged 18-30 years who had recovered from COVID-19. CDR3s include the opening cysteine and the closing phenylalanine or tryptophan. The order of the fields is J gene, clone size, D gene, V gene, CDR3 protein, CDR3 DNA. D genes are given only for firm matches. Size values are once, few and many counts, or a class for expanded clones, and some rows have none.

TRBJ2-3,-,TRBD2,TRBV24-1,CATSAVSGGASDTQYF,TGTGCCACCAGTGCCGTAAGCGGGGGGGCTTCAGATACGCAGTATTTT
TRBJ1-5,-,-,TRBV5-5,CASSPGLNQPQHF,TGTGCCAGCTCCCCAGGGTTGAATCAGCCCCAGCATTTT
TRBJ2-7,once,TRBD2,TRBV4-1,CASSRGGNEQYF,TGCGCCAGCTCGCGGGGGGGAAACGAGCAGTACTTC
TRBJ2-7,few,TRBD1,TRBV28,CASIGQGQGAYEQYF,TGTGCCAGCATTGGTCAGGGACAGGGGGCCTACGAGCAGTACTTC
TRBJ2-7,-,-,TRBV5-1,CASSLGLRPERHEQYF,TGCGCCAGCAGCTTGGGGCTACGGCCAGAGAGGCACGAGCAGTACTTC
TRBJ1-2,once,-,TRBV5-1,CASSLGGSENYGYTF,TGCGCCAGCAGCTTGGGAGGGTCGGAGAACTATGGCTACACCTTC
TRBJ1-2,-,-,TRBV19,CATNDQGGGNYGYTF,TGTGCCACCAACGACCAGGGAGGAGGTAACTATGGCTACACCTTC
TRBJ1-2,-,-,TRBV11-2,CASSHSGVGGYTF,TGTGCCAGCAGCCATTCAGGGGTCGGGGGCTACACCTTC
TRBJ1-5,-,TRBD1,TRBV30,CAWSEGQGNQPQHF,TGTGCCTGGAGTGAGGGACAGGGCAATCAGCCCCAGCATTTT
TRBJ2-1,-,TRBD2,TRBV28,CASSYSSGGARNEQFF,TGTGCCAGCAGTTACTCTAGCGGGGGGGCCCGGAATGAGCAGTTCTTC
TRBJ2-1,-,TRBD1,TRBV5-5,CASSGGTGLNNEQFF,TGTGCCAGCAGCGGAGGGACAGGGTTGAACAATGAGCAGTTCTTC
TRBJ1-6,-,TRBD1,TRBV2,CASSRDRGTNSPLHF,TGTGCCAGCAGCCGGGACAGGGGTACGAATTCACCCCTCCACTTT
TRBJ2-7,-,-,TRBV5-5,CASSLEWQGEQYF,TGTGCCAGCAGCTTGGAGTGGCAGGGCGAGCAGTACTTC
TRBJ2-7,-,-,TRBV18,CASSYLGGVLRDEQYF,TGTGCCAGCTCATATCTCGGGGGAGTCCTCAGGGACGAGCAGTACTTC
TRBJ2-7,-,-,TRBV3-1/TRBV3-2,CASSLGLEAYEQYF,TGTGCCAGCTCCCTGGGGCTAGAAGCCTACGAGCAGTACTTC
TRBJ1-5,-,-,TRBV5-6,CASSFGSQPQHF,TGTGCCAGCAGCTTTGGGAGTCAGCCCCAGCATTTT
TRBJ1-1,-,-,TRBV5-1,CASSGERDTEAFF,TGCGCCAGCAGCGGCGAGAGGGACACTGAAGCTTTCTTT
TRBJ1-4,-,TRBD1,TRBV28,CASTHIRDRGRKAEKLFF,TGTGCCAGCACTCATATCCGGGACAGGGGGCGGAAGGCTGAAAAACTGTTTTTT
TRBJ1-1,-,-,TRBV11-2,CASRSPEQGRTEAFF,TGTGCCAGCAGATCTCCGGAACAGGGAAGAACTGAAGCTTTCTTT
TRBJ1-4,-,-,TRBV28,CASRPYPDEKLFF,TGTGCCAGCAGACCTTACCCAGATGAAAAACTGTTTTTT
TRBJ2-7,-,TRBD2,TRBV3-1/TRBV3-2,CASSPTHSGGAYEQYF,TGTGCCAGCAGCCCTACCCACAGCGGGGGGGCTTACGAGCAGTACTTC
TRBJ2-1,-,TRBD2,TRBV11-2,CASSLAGGPSEQFF,TGTGCCAGCAGTTTAGCGGGGGGGCCTAGTGAGCAGTTCTTC
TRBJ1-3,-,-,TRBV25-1,CASTSGNTIYF,TGTGCCAGCACATCCGGAAACACCATATATTTT
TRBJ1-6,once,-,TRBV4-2,CASSQNSNSPLHF,TGTGCCAGCAGCCAAAACAGCAATTCACCCCTCCACTTT
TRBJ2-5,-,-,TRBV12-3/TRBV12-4,CASSYGSQETQYF,TGTGCCAGCAGTTACGGGTCCCAAGAGACCCAGTACTTC
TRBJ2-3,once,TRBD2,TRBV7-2,CASSLESPSGGLDTQYF,TGTGCCAGCAGCCTCGAATCGCCTAGCGGGGGGTTGGATACGCAGTATTTT
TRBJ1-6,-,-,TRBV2,CASSENSISNSPLHF,TGTGCCAGCAGTGAAAACAGCATTTCTAATTCACCCCTCCACTTT
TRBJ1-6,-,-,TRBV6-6,CASTAVRGYNSPLHF,TGTGCCAGCACGGCCGTACGGGGCTATAATTCACCCCTCCACTTT
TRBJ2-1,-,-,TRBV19,CASSPAMSSYNEQFF,TGTGCCAGTAGCCCAGCGATGAGCTCCTACAATGAGCAGTTCTTC
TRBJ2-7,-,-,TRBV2,CASSVSYIYEQYF,TGTGCCAGCAGTGTAAGCTATATCTACGAGCAGTACTTC
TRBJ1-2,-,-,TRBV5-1,CASSLDREHGYTF,TGCGCCAGCAGCTTGGACAGGGAACATGGCTACACCTTC
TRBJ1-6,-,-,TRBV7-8,CASTVDSLNSPLHF,TGTGCCAGCACCGTCGACAGCCTCAATTCACCCCTCCACTTT
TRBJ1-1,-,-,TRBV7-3,CASSSQGMNTEAFF,TGTGCCAGCAGCTCCCAGGGGATGAACACTGAAGCTTTCTTT
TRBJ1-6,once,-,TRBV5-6,CASSRSQGISYNSPLHF,TGTGCCAGCAGCAGATCACAGGGAATCTCCTATAATTCACCCCTCCACTTT
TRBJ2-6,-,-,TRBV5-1,CASSSSVAGANVLTF,TGCGCCAGCAGCTCTTCAGTGGCTGGGGCCAACGTCCTGACTTTC
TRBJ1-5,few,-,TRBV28,CASRLRGGLSYSNQPQHF,TGTGCCAGCAGGCTGAGGGGAGGACTAAGCTATAGCAATCAGCCCCAGCATTTT
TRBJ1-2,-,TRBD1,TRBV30,CAWASQGANGYTF,TGTGCCTGGGCCTCACAGGGGGCAAATGGCTACACCTTC
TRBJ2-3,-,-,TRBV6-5,CASRAGGVSDTQYF,TGTGCCAGCAGGGCCGGAGGGGTATCAGATACGCAGTATTTT
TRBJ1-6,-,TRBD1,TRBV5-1,CASSLTGGADSPLHF,TGCGCCAGCAGCTTGACAGGGGGCGCCGACTCACCCCTCCACTTT
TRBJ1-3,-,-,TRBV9,CASSVGREGNTIYF,TGTGCCAGCAGCGTAGGAAGGGAGGGGAACACCATATATTTT
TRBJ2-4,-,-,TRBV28,CASSLGGFGKNIQYF,TGTGCCAGCAGTTTAGGGGGGTTCGGCAAAAACATTCAGTACTTC
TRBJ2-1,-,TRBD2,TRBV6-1,CASSGILAGGMNEQFF,TGTGCCAGCAGTGGGATACTAGCGGGGGGGATGAATGAGCAGTTCTTC
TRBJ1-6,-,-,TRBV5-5,CASSFTGRDSPLHF,TGTGCCAGCAGCTTTACAGGGCGTGATTCACCCCTCCACTTT
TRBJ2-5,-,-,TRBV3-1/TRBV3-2,CASSPTEAETQYF,TGTGCCAGCAGCCCGACTGAGGCGGAGACCCAGTACTTC
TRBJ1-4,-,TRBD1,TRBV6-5,CASSLGQSNQKLFF,TGTGCCAGCAGTCTGGGACAGTCGAATCAAAAACTGTTTTTT
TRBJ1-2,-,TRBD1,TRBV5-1,CASSLQGAGYGYTF,TGCGCCAGCAGCTTGCAGGGGGCGGGGTATGGCTACACCTTC
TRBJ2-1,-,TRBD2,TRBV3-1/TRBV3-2,CASRVTFGGNEQFF,TGTGCCAGCAGGGTGACCTTCGGGGGGAATGAGCAGTTCTTC
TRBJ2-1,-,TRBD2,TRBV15,CATSDQVAGGNNEQFF,TGTGCCACCAGCGATCAGGTAGCGGGGGGGAACAATGAGCAGTTCTTC
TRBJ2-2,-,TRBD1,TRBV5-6,CASGPGQGRVGELFF,TGTGCCAGCGGACCCGGACAGGGGAGGGTCGGGGAGCTGTTTTTT
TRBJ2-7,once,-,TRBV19,CASSLGGTAFTHSYEQYF,TGTGCCAGTAGCCTAGGAGGGACAGCCTTTACCCACTCCTACGAGCAGTACTTC
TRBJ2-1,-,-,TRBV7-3,CASSLSGAAYNEQFF,TGTGCCAGCAGCTTAAGCGGGGCGGCGTACAATGAGCAGTTCTTC
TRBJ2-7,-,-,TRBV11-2,CASSLGGRSEQYF,TGTGCCAGCAGCTTAGGGGGCAGATCCGAGCAGTACTTC
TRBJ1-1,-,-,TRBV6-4,CASRAQGVNTEAFF,TGTGCCAGCCGAGCTCAAGGGGTGAACACTGAAGCTTTCTTT
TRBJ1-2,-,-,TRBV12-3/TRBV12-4,CASSYRVNYGYTF,TGTGCCAGCAGTTACAGGGTTAACTATGGCTACACCTTC
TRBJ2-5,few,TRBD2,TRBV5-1,CASTTSGGAGETQYF,TGCGCCAGCACCACTAGCGGGGGGGCCGGAGAGACCCAGTACTTC
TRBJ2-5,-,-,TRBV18,CASSYQETQYF,TGTGCCAGCTCCTACCAAGAGACCCAGTACTTC
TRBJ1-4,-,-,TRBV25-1,CASSETDTNEKLFF,TGTGCCAGCAGTGAGACAGACACTAATGAAAAACTGTTTTTT
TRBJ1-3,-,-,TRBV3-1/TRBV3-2,CASSQGPSGNTIYF,TGTGCCAGCAGCCAGGGGCCCTCTGGAAACACCATATATTTT